This T cell receptor (beta chain) was captured by sequencing in a study of cytomegalovirus exposure and HLA in healthy donors. Study details: The use of the same platform for the roughly 120 validation repertoires and the 550 to 700 first-cohort repertoires was reported by a later analysis. Study-wide findings and caveats: Under in vitro conditions, a few CMV-associated chains were confirmed as specific for CMV antigens.

The length of the CDR3 is 13 residues. V dropped 0 bases and J dropped 8 bases, with 10 bases sitting between them. Germline V gene sequence: CDR1 ENHRY, CDR2 SYGVKD. To note about this clone: The antigen remains undetermined.

TCRdb's copy holds only in-frame clones and misses some; the assay was immunoSEQ multiplex PCR. The data hold about 240,000 clones, with around 88% observed a single time. This TCR came from a woman in her twenties or thirties in good health and CMV-seropositive. This chain connects TRBV10-3 to TRBJ1-2; the D is unclear. The sequenced sample was PBMCs. The CDR3 loop reads CAISESTGVGYTF. The CDR3 DNA is TGTGCCATCAGTGAGTCGACCGGGGTCGGCTACACCTTC.